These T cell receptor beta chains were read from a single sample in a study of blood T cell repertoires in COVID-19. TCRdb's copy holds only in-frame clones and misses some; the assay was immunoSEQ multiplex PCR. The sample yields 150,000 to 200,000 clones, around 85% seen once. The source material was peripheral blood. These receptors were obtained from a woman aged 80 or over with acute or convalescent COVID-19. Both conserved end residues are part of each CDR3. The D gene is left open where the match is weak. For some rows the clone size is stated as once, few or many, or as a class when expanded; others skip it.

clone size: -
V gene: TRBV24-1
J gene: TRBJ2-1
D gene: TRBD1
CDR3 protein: CATSDSTGAYNEQFF
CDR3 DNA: TGTGCCACCAGTGATTCGACAGGGGCCTACAATGAGCAGTTCTTC

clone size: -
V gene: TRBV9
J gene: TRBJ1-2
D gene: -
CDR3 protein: CASSNAAGTNYGYTF
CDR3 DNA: TGTGCCAGCAGCAACGCGGCAGGGACTAACTATGGCTACACCTTC

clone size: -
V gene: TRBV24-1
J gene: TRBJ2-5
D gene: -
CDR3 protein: CATSDFSTDYQETQYF
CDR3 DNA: TGTGCCACCAGTGATTTTTCGACGGACTACCAAGAGACCCAGTACTTC

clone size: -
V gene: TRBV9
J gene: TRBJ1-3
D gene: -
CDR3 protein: CASSVARGPGNTIYF
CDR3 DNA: TGTGCCAGCAGCGTAGCTAGGGGCCCTGGAAACACCATATATTTT

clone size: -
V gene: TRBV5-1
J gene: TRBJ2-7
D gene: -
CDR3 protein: CASSLAVFQTGEQYF
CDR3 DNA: TGCGCCAGCAGCTTGGCTGTTTTCCAGACGGGGGAGCAGTACTTC

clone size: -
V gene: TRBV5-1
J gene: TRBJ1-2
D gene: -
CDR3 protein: CASRFETDYGYTF
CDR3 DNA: TGCGCCAGCAGGTTTGAGACAGACTATGGCTACACCTTC

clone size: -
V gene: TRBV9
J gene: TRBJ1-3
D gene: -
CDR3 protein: CASSALFGGSGNTIYF
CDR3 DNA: TGTGCCAGCAGCGCACTTTTCGGGGGGTCTGGAAACACCATATATTTT

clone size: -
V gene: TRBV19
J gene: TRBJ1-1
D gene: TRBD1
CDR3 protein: CASSNTGDTEAFF
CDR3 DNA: TGTGCCAGTAGTAATACAGGGGACACTGAAGCTTTCTTT

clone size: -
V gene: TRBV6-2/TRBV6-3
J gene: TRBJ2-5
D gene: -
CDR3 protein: CASSSREETQYF
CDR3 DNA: TGTGCCAGCAGTTCCAGGGAAGAGACCCAGTACTTC

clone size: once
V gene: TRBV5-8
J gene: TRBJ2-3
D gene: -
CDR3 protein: CASSPMGGSTDTQYF
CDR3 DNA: TGTGCCAGCAGCCCAATGGGCGGGAGCACAGATACGCAGTATTTT

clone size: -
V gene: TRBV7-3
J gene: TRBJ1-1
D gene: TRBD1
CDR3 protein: CASSRQGSTEAFF
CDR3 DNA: TGTGCCAGCAGCAGACAGGGGAGTACTGAAGCTTTCTTT

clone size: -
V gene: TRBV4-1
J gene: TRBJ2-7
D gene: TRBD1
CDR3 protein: CASSPFGGTGEYEQYF
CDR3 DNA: TGCGCCAGCAGCCCGTTCGGGGGGACAGGGGAATACGAGCAGTACTTC

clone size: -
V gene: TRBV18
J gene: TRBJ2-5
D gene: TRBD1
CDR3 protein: CATTPWVGGEETQYF
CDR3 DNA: TGTGCCACCACCCCCTGGGTAGGGGGCGAGGAGACCCAGTACTTC

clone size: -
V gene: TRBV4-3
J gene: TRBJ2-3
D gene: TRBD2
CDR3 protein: CASSQERLAGRDTQYF
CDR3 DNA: TGCGCCAGCAGCCAAGAGCGGCTAGCGGGGAGAGATACGCAGTATTTT

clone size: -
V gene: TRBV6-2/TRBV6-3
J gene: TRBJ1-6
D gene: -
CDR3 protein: CASSKSTSYNSPLHF
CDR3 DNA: TGTGCCAGCAGCAAATCGACTTCCTATAATTCACCCCTCCACTTT

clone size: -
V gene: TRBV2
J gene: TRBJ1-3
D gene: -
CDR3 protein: CASSAGVRGNTIYF
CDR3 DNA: TGTGCCAGCAGTGCAGGGGTAAGGGGAAACACCATATATTTT

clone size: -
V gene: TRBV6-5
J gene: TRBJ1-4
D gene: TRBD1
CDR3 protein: CASRDRGTNEKLFF
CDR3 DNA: TGTGCCAGCAGGGACAGGGGAACTAATGAAAAACTGTTTTTT

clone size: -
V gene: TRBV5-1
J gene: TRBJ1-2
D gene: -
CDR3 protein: CASSLEVGVLLGYTF
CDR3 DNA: TGCGCCAGCAGCTTGGAGGTAGGAGTGTTGCTTGGCTACACCTTC

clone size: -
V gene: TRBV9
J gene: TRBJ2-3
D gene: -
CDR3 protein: CASSVGGNTQYF
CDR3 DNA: TGTGCCAGCAGCGTCGGGGGAAATACGCAGTATTTT

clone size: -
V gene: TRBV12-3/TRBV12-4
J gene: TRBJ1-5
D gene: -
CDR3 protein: CASLTSGNQPQHF
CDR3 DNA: TGTGCCAGCCTAACCTCTGGCAATCAGCCCCAGCATTTT

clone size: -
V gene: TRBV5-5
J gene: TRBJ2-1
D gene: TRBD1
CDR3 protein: CASSPTGGGYENEQFF
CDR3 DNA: TGTGCCAGCAGCCCGACAGGGGGCGGGTATGAGAATGAGCAGTTCTTC

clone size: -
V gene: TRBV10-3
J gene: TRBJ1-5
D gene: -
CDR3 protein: CAISEPGGPQHF
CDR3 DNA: TGTGCCATCAGTGAGCCCGGCGGGCCCCAGCATTTT

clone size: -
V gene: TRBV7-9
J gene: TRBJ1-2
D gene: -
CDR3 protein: CASSRGQSYYGYTF
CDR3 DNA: TGTGCCAGCAGCCGTGGACAGAGCTACTATGGCTACACCTTC

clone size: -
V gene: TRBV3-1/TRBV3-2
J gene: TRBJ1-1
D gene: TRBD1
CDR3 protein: CASSQRADRGGEAFF
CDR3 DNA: TGTGCCAGCAGCCAAAGGGCCGACAGGGGGGGCGAAGCTTTCTTT

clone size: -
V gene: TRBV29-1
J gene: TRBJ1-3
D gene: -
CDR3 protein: CSVADNSGNTIYF
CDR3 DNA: TGCAGCGTTGCCGACAACTCTGGAAACACCATATATTTT

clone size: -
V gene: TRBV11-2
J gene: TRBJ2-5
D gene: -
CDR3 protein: CASSFLQETQYF
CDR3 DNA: TGTGCCAGCAGCTTCCTTCAAGAGACCCAGTACTTC

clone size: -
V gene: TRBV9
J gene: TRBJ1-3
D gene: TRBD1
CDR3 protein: CASSALTGAGNTIYF
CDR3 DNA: TGTGCCAGCAGCGCCTTGACAGGGGCTGGAAACACCATATATTTT